The 32 T cell receptor beta chains below come from one sample, sequenced in a study of blood T cell repertoires in COVID-19. Sequencing used immunoSEQ multiplex PCR; TCRdb keeps in-frame clones, though not all of them. The data hold around 260,000 clones, with 87% observed a single time. The sequenced sample was peripheral blood. The source is a woman aged 40 to 49 who had recovered from COVID-19.

This clone appeared a single time. The chain recombines TRBV5-1 with TRBJ2-1, with D possibly being TRBD2 (6 bases). The V gene's germline CDR1 is SGHRS and CDR2 YFSETQ. This CDR3 has 14 residues. V lost 4 bases and J 7 bases, leaving 15 bases between the germline ends. The DNA for the CDR3 is TGCGCCAGCAGCCGCCGATCGGGGGAAAATGAGCAGTTCTTC. Amino acid sequence: CASSRRSGENEQFF.

This clone was counted many times. This chain joins TRBV18 and TRBJ2-5, with D possibly matching TRBD2 (5 bases). The V gene's germline CDR1 is KGHSH and CDR2 LQKENI. V lost 3 bases to trimming and J lost 1 base, with 9 bases between them. There are 14 residues in the CDR3. The CDR3 protein is CASSPGLVQETQYF. CDR3 bases: TGTGCCAGCTCACCCGGACTGGTCCAAGAGACCCAGTACTTC.

The chain carries TRBV6-5 and TRBJ1-5; TRBD1 matches at 7 bases. Germline CDR1 MNHEY, CDR2 SVGAGI. This CDR3 is built from 15 residues. With V trimmed by 2 bases and J by 11 bases, 12 bases remained unmatched. Here the CDR3 DNA reads TGTGCCAGCAGTTACCCTCCCGGGACAGTGGGGTCCCAGCATTTT. Protein product: CASSYPPGTVGSQHF.

The chain has TRBV28 and TRBJ2-3, with 10 positions matching TRBD2. The J segment lost 0 bases and the V segment lost 6 bases, leaving 6 bases of the junction unmatched. This CDR3 contains 16 residues. Germline values: CDR1 MDHEN, CDR2 SYDVKM. Here the CDR3 DNA reads TGTGCCAGCAGCACCCCTAGCGGGGGAAGCACAGATACGCAGTATTTT. Protein sequence: CASSTPSGGSTDTQYF.

In this sample, this clone turned up a few times. The V gene is TRBV5-1, the J gene TRBJ2-7; D is possibly TRBD2 (5 bases). Germline V gene sequence: CDR1 SGHRS, CDR2 YFSETQ. V lost 3 bases to trimming and J lost 2 bases, with 12 bases between them. CDR3 length equals 14 residues. CDR3 protein: CASSSRTAPYEQYF. CDR3 DNA: TGCGCCAGCAGCTCCCGGACTGCTCCCTACGAGCAGTACTTC.

V and J are TRBV12-5 and TRBJ1-5; 7 nucleotides line up with TRBD1. The trim removed 0 bases at V and 1 base at J, leaving 6 bases unmatched. CDR3 length: 17 amino acids. Germline V gene sequence: CDR1 LGHNT, CDR2 FRNRAP. Here the CDR3 reads CASGLVSGTESNQPQHF. The DNA for the CDR3 is TGTGCTAGTGGTTTGGTATCGGGGACAGAGAGCAATCAGCCCCAGCATTTT.

The chain couples TRBV9 to TRBJ2-7; no clear D gene. CDR1 and CDR2 (germline): SGDLS, YYNGEE. V was cut by 1 base and J by 2 bases, with 7 bases left in between. This CDR3 has 13 amino acids. DNA for the CDR3: TGTGCCAGCAGCGTATCCCCCGCCTACGAGCAGTACTTC. Translation: CASSVSPAYEQYF.

V and J are TRBV27 and TRBJ2-6; D might be TRBD1 (7 bases). This CDR3 is 18 amino acids long. V gave up 6 bases and J gave up 4 bases, with 22 bases separating them. Germline V gene lookup returns CDR1 MNHEY and CDR2 SMNVEV (reference sequence). The CDR3 nucleotides are TGTGCCAGCAGCCAAAGACAGGGAGGTCGTGTAGGGGCCAACGTCCTGACTTTC. Encoded protein: CASSQRQGGRVGANVLTF.

The chain couples TRBV10-3 to TRBJ2-2, with 7 bases aligning to TRBD1. The CDR3 sequence is 14 residues long. Per the germline V gene, CDR1 is ENHRY and CDR2 is SYGVKD. V was clipped by 8 bases and J by 3 bases; unmatched bases: 6. As DNA, the CDR3 is TGTGCCATCGCTGGGACAGCAGACACCGGGGAGCTGTTTTTT. The encoded protein is CAIAGTADTGELFF.

The V and J genes are TRBV5-1 and TRBJ1-3; TRBD1 might be the D (6 bases). The germline V and J ends were trimmed by 5 bases and 2 bases, with 8 bases remaining between them. The germline gives CDR1 SGHRS, CDR2 YFSETQ. The CDR3 sequence is 13 residues long. CDR3 amino acids: CASSEGAGNTIYF. The CDR3 DNA is TGCGCCAGCAGTGAGGGGGCTGGAAACACCATATATTTT.

V gene TRBV6-5 combines with J gene TRBJ1-2, with a weak D call TRBD1 (5 bases). Trimming removed 0 bases from V and 3 bases from J, with 11 bases in between. CDR3 length equals 15 residues. Germline V gene lookup returns CDR1 MNHEY and CDR2 SVGAGI. The CDR3, as DNA: TGTGCCAGCAGTTACTCCCCCGGGGGGGACTATGGCTACACCTTC. Its translation is CASSYSPGGDYGYTF.

The V and J genes are TRBV5-4 and TRBJ2-5, with 7 nucleotides matching TRBD1. Trimming removed 9 bases from V and 3 bases from J; junction bases left unmatched: 11. CDR1 SGHNT and CDR2 YYREEE come from the germline V gene (reference sequence). This CDR3 contains 14 residues. The DNA for the CDR3 is TGTGCCACTACGACAGGGTCGGTAAAAGAGACCCAGTACTTC. Translation gives CATTTGSVKETQYF.

This chain joins TRBV10-3 and TRBJ1-1; D gene ambiguous. V lost 0 bases and J 4 bases, leaving 6 bases between the germline ends. Germline loops: CDR1 ENHRY, CDR2 SYGVKD. The CDR3 has 13 amino acids. The CDR3 DNA follows: TGTGCCATCAGTGAGTCGCGTTTCACTGAAGCTTTCTTT. This encodes CAISESRFTEAFF.

The rearrangement links TRBV7-9 to TRBJ2-3, with 9 bases matching TRBD1. Germline assignment: CDR1 SEHNR and CDR2 FQNEAQ (reference sequence). With V trimmed by 5 bases and J by 4 bases, 10 bases remained unmatched. The CDR3 sequence is 16 residues long. CDR3: CASSPRGTGPSDTQYF. The DNA of the CDR3 is TGTGCCAGCAGCCCCCGGGGGACAGGGCCGTCAGATACGCAGTATTTT.

This clone has more than one count but fewer than ten. V is TRBV25-1 and J is TRBJ1-1, with D unclear. Germline V gene data show CDR1 as MGHDK and CDR2 as SYGVNS. V was cut by 2 bases and J by 5 bases, with 9 bases left in between. CDR3 length: 13 residues. CDR3 nucleotides: TGTGCCAGCAGTGAAGGAGTATGGACTGAAGCTTTCTTT. Translation: CASSEGVWTEAFF.

The chain couples TRBV29-1 to TRBJ2-2; D ambiguous. This CDR3 is built from 14 residues. V gave up 7 bases and J gave up 2 bases, with 14 bases separating them. The germline V gene encodes CDR1 SQVTM and CDR2 ANQGSEA. As DNA, the CDR3 is TGCAGCGAGGGCGCAGTAAGTAACACCGGGGAGCTGTTTTTT. It translates to CSEGAVSNTGELFF.

This chain uses TRBV4-3 with TRBJ1-4; 10 bases align to TRBD1. Germline CDR1 is LGHNA and CDR2 is YSLEER. The J segment lost 8 bases and the V segment lost 3 bases, leaving 9 bases of the junction unmatched. CDR3 size: 16 residues. This CDR3 reads CASSHQTGTGEEKLFF. CDR3 nucleotides: TGCGCCAGCAGCCACCAAACCGGGACAGGGGAGGAAAAACTGTTTTTT.

The chain uses TRBV6-5 and TRBJ1-2, with 8 bases that match TRBD1. Per germline, CDR1 MNHEY and CDR2 SVGAGI. The V and J ends lost 5 bases and 4 bases, in that order; junction bases with no gene match: 6. The CDR3 contains 14 residues. In DNA form, the CDR3 reads TGTGCCAGCAGTCGGACAGGGCCCGTCTATGGCTACACCTTC. As protein: CASSRTGPVYGYTF.

CDR3 region: CATMDRFYGYTF. CDR3 DNA sequence: TGTGCCACCATGGACAGATTCTATGGCTACACCTTC. V usage is TRBV19 and J usage is TRBJ1-2; a possible D gene is TRBD1 (6 bases). With 10 bases removed from V and 4 bases from J, the gap between germline ends came to 13 bases. The CDR3 has 12 amino acids. Germline V gives CDR1 LNHDA, CDR2 SQIVND (reference sequence).

The chain combines TRBV20-1 with TRBJ1-1, with unresolved D. Trimming left V 3 bases short and J 3 bases short, with 11 bases between. CDR3 length: 13 amino acids. Germline values: CDR1 DFQATT, CDR2 SNEGSKA (reference sequence). Here the CDR3 DNA reads TGCAGTGCTAGTGGTTCAGTGGACACTGAAGCTTTCTTT. It translates to CSASGSVDTEAFF.

CDR3 DNA sequence: TGTGCCAGCAGTTACTCCGGGAGGGGTACAGATACGCAGTATTTT. Its translation: CASSYSGRGTDTQYF. This chain connects TRBV6-2 or TRBV6-3 to TRBJ2-3; 8 nucleotides match TRBD2. CDR1 MNHEY and CDR2 SVGEGT come from the germline V gene. CDR3 length equals 15 residues. J lost 3 bases, V lost 0 bases, and 2 bases had no gene match.

The chain has TRBV6-2 or TRBV6-3 and TRBJ1-5; D gene ambiguous. The CDR3 sequence is 14 residues long. Trimming took off 2 bases at V and 5 bases at J, with 10 bases between the two ends. Germline CDR1 reads MNHEY; CDR2 reads SVGEGT. In nucleotides, the CDR3 is TGTGCCAGCAGTTACGGTTTCAGCGATCAGCCCCAGCATTTT. Translation: CASSYGFSDQPQHF.

The CDR3 region has the DNA TGCGCCAGCAGCTCCCCCGGGCCCGGGGCCTACAATGAGCAGTTCTTC. Translation: CASSSPGPGAYNEQFF. J is TRBJ2-1 and V is TRBV5-1; D perhaps matches TRBD2 (5 bases). CDR1 and CDR2 (germline): SGHRS, YFSETQ. Between the trimmed V and J ends, which lost 3 bases and 2 bases, there was a span of 15 bases. This CDR3 comprises 16 residues.

This chain links TRBV7-2 with TRBJ2-2; the D gene is possibly TRBD1 (5 bases). This CDR3 contains 15 residues. Per the germline V gene, CDR1 is SGHTA and CDR2 is FQGNSA. Trimming cost V 5 bases and J 3 bases, with 13 bases left between them. The CDR3 here is CASSLSGAYTGELFF. DNA of the CDR3: TGTGCCAGCAGCCTCTCTGGGGCCTACACCGGGGAGCTGTTTTTT.

This clone was recorded only once. This rearrangement joins TRBV6-4 to TRBJ1-1, with unresolved D. Germline lookup yields CDR1 MRHNA and CDR2 SNTAGT. This CDR3 spans 14 amino acids. Between the trimmed V and J ends, which lost 7 bases and 4 bases, there was a span of 16 bases. CDR3 in DNA: TGTGCCAGCACCGGGGTGGGGTCGTCCACTGAAGCTTTCTTT. Its translation: CASTGVGSSTEAFF.

The chain has TRBV6-4 and TRBJ1-2, with 11 bases matching TRBD1. Germline lookup yields CDR1 MRHNA and CDR2 SNTAGT. The CDR3 loop spans 14 amino acids. Unmatched junction bases numbered 0, after V lost 2 bases and J lost 4 bases. DNA of the CDR3: TGTGCCAGCAGTGACGGGACAGGGGGCTATGGCTACACCTTC. Translating it yields CASSDGTGGYGYTF.

The chain has TRBV2 and TRBJ2-7; D perhaps matches TRBD1 (5 bases). The germline V gene has CDR1 SNHLY and CDR2 FYNNEI. The CDR3 runs to 14 residues. Between the trimmed V and J ends, which lost 8 bases and 0 bases, there was a span of 14 bases. DNA for the CDR3: TGTGCCAGCGCTAAGGAGACAGTCTCCTACGAGCAGTACTTC. Translated: CASAKETVSYEQYF.

The genes are TRBV2 and TRBJ1-5; D remains unclear. Trimming removed 3 bases at V and 7 bases at J, with 7 bases between. CDR1 and CDR2 (germline): SNHLY, FYNNEI. The CDR3 loop spans 12 amino acids. DNA of the CDR3: TGTGCCAGCAGTGAGGAGGTACAGCCCCAGCATTTT. Its protein is CASSEEVQPQHF.

The chain joins TRBV4-1 to TRBJ2-7; D is possibly TRBD1 (6 bases). The CDR3 runs 15 residues. Germline-derived CDR1 and CDR2 are MGHRA and YSYEKL. Trimming pared 0 bases from V and 3 bases from J, leaving 12 bases between. CDR3 in amino acids: CASSQDHQGHYEQYF. DNA for the CDR3: TGCGCCAGCAGCCAAGATCACCAGGGGCACTACGAGCAGTACTTC.

This chain uses TRBV9 with TRBJ1-3, with 8 positions matching TRBD1. Germline CDR1 is SGDLS and CDR2 is YYNGEE. The CDR3 sequence is 16 residues long. The V gene end was trimmed by 4 bases and the J gene end by 0 bases; junction bases not matched to a gene: 6. CDR3 sequence: CASSLGTGGSGNTIYF. CDR3 nucleotide sequence: TGTGCCAGCAGCCTCGGTACAGGGGGCTCTGGAAACACCATATATTTT.

This sequence joins TRBV7-8 and TRBJ1-4; unclear D gene. Trimming left V 4 bases short and J 7 bases short, with 19 bases between. The germline CDR1 and CDR2 sequences are SGHVS and FQNEAQ. The CDR3 extends over 16 amino acids. The CDR3 loop reads CASSSRGALTGEKLFF. The CDR3 DNA follows: TGTGCCAGCAGCTCCCGAGGCGCGTTGACGGGTGAAAAACTGTTTTTT.

The genes are TRBV19 and TRBJ1-1; the D gene is possibly TRBD1 (6 bases). The CDR3 runs 15 residues. V lost 3 bases and J lost 3, with 14 bases in between. CDR1 is LNHDA, CDR2 SQIVND, per germline (reference sequence). The CDR3 is CASSITGGLDTEAFF. CDR3 in DNA: TGTGCCAGTAGTATTACGGGGGGCTTGGACACTGAAGCTTTCTTT.